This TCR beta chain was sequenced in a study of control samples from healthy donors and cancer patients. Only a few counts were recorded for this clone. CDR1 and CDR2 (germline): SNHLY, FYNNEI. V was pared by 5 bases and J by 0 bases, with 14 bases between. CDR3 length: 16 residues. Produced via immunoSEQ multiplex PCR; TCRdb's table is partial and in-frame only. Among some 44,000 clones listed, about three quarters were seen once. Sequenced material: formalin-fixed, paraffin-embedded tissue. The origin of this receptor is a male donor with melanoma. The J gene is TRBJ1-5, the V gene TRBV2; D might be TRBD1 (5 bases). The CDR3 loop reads CASSWGGSNSNQPQHF. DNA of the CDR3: TGTGCCAGCAGTTGGGGCGGGTCGAATAGCAATCAGCCCCAGCATTTT.